The 17 T cell receptor beta chains below come from one sample, sequenced in a study of blood T cell repertoires in COVID-19. The table came from immunoSEQ multiplex PCR; TCRdb's copy has only in-frame clones and leaves some out. The data hold 100,000 to 150,000 clones, with 86% observed a single time. The source material was PBMCs or T cells enriched from blood (not recorded which). These receptors were taken from a woman between 50 and 59 years old who had recovered from COVID-19.

For this clone: The sample carries other DNA sequences with the same CDR3. The V and J genes are TRBV19 and TRBJ2-7; a weak D match, TRBD1 (7 bases). This CDR3 is 14 amino acids long. The V end was cut by 5 bases, the J end by 3 bases, with 14 bases between. Germline values: CDR1 LNHDA, CDR2 SQIVND (reference sequence). The CDR3 loop reads CASSFRQGGYEQYF. DNA for the CDR3: TGTGCCAGTAGTTTTCGGCAGGGGGGCTACGAGCAGTACTTC.

The genes are TRBV4-3 and TRBJ1-3; D gene ambiguous. CDR3 size: 16 residues. Germline V gene sequence: CDR1 LGHNA, CDR2 YSLEER. Trimming left V 4 bases short and J 0 bases short, with 13 bases between. CDR3 nucleotides: TGCGCCAGCAGCCCACCACCTAACCGCTCTGGAAACACCATATATTTT. It specifies CASSPPPNRSGNTIYF.

V and J are TRBV4-1 and TRBJ1-4; 7 nucleotides line up with TRBD1. Germline loops: CDR1 MGHRA, CDR2 YSYEKL. The CDR3 runs to 14 residues. With 2 bases clipped from V and 4 bases from J, the junction kept 1 base outside the gene matches. The CDR3 reads CASSQPGGNEKLFF. The CDR3 nucleotides read TGCGCCAGCAGCCAACCAGGGGGTAATGAAAAACTGTTTTTT.

The chain links TRBV19 to TRBJ1-5; D is possibly TRBD1 (6 bases). The germline gives CDR1 LNHDA, CDR2 SQIVND (reference sequence). The V and J ends lost 9 bases and 6 bases respectively, with 18 bases between them. This CDR3 is 14 amino acids long. The CDR3 DNA reads as TGTGCCAGCCAGCCTAACAGGGATAGTCAGCCCCAGCATTTT. This gives the protein CASQPNRDSQPQHF.

This chain joins TRBV7-2 and TRBJ2-3; 7 positions agree with TRBD2. Germline values: CDR1 SGHTA, CDR2 FQGNSA. The CDR3 totals 16 residues. Trimming cost V 5 bases and J 3 bases; bases outside gene matches: 11. CDR3 nucleotides: TGTGCCAGCAGCACCCTAGCGGCCCTCGGTACAGATACGCAGTATTTT. Residues: CASSTLAALGTDTQYF.

This rearrangement joins TRBV7-8 to TRBJ1-1; 7 positions match TRBD1. CDR3 length: 13 amino acids. CDR1 and CDR2 (germline): SGHVS, FQNEAQ. Trimming at V came to 3 bases and at J to 3 bases, leaving 1 base not matched to a gene. The DNA of the CDR3 is TGTGCCAGCAGCTTTACAGGGGACACTGAAGCTTTCTTT. Translating gives CASSFTGDTEAFF. Full variable domain (remainder filled in from reference TRBV7-8 and TRBJ1-1): GAGVSQSPRYKVAKRGQDVALRCDPISGHVSLFWYQQALGQGPEFLTYFQNEAQLDKSGLPSDRFFAERPEGSVSTLKIQRTQQEDSAVYLCASSFTGDTEAFFGQGTRLTVV.

Remarks on this clone: Other DNA sequences in the same sample also yield this CDR3. The chain is built from TRBV11-2 and TRBJ1-1; no clear D. V lost 1 base and J lost 1, with 10 bases in between. Germline V CDR1 and CDR2: SGHAT, FQNNGV. There are 15 residues in the CDR3. In nucleotides, the CDR3 is TGTGCCAGCAGCTTAGTGGGTGGAGCGAACACTGAAGCTTTCTTT. As protein: CASSLVGGANTEAFF.

The chain joins TRBV14 to TRBJ1-2; D gene ambiguous. The germline V and J ends were trimmed by 0 bases and 3 bases, with 8 bases remaining between them. The CDR3 is made up of 14 amino acids. Germline lookup yields CDR1 SGHDN and CDR2 FVKESK. The CDR3 reads CASSQEGEYYGYTF. In DNA, the CDR3 is TGTGCCAGCAGCCAAGAGGGCGAGTACTATGGCTACACCTTC.

This clone has a single count. The J gene is TRBJ2-7, the V gene TRBV6-5, with TRBD2 matching over 8 bases. CDR1 and CDR2 from the germline V gene are MNHEY and SVGAGI. J gave up 3 bases and V 6 bases, and 7 bases lay outside the gene matches. The CDR3 is 14 amino acids. The CDR3 here is CASRGSGEIYEQYF. CDR3 nucleotide sequence: TGTGCCAGCAGGGGTAGCGGGGAGATCTACGAGCAGTACTTC.

A few counts support this clone. This chain joins TRBV5-4 and TRBJ1-6; the D is unclear. CDR3 length: 13 amino acids. Trimming removed 4 bases from V and 7 bases from J, with 9 bases in between. The V gene's germline CDR1 is SGHNT and CDR2 YYREEE (reference sequence). CDR3 protein: CASSRDSNSPLHF. The CDR3 nucleotides read TGTGCCAGCAGCCGGGATTCGAATTCACCCCTCCACTTT.

CDR3 amino acids: CASSLTGLYNQPQHF. CDR3 DNA: TGCGCCAGCAGCTTGACAGGGCTATACAATCAGCCCCAGCATTTT. V usage is TRBV5-1 and J usage is TRBJ1-5; D may be TRBD1 (6 bases). The germline V and J ends were trimmed by 1 base and 3 bases, with 11 bases remaining between them. Germline V lookup: CDR1 SGHRS, CDR2 YFSETQ. CDR3 length: 15 amino acids.

V and J are TRBV6-1 and TRBJ1-6; D is uncertain. V was shortened by 0 bases and J by 12 bases, with 12 bases between the two germline ends. The CDR3 runs 14 residues. Looked up from germline, CDR1 is MNHNS and CDR2 is SASEGT. The CDR3 nucleotides are TGTGCCAGCAGTGAAGCATTTGCCTGGAGACCCCTCCACTTT. Translation gives CASSEAFAWRPLHF.

About this clone itself: Other DNA sequences from this sample encode an identical CDR3 as well. CDR3 loop: CASSYSSQGTYEQYF. CDR3 sequence (DNA): TGTGCCAGCAGTTACTCGTCTCAGGGGACCTACGAGCAGTACTTC. This sequence joins TRBV6-5 and TRBJ2-7, with D maybe TRBD1 (6 bases). The CDR3 spans 15 residues. Germline values: CDR1 MNHEY, CDR2 SVGAGI. V was clipped by 0 bases and J by 2 bases, with 11 bases between them.

V usage is TRBV19 and J usage is TRBJ2-7; 7 bases align to TRBD1. CDR3 length: 14 residues. V lost 6 bases and J lost 0; bases outside the gene matches: 5. Germline assignment: CDR1 LNHDA and CDR2 SQIVND (reference sequence). The DNA of the CDR3 is TGTGCCAGTAGGGACGGGACAGCCTCCTACGAGCAGTACTTC. It is translated as CASRDGTASYEQYF.

The CDR3 DNA sequence: TGTGCCAGCAGCCAAGATCGGGGGGGGATGGCCCAGTACTTC. Encoded protein: CASSQDRGGMAQYF. The V gene is TRBV3-1 (or the pseudogene TRBV3-2), the J gene TRBJ2-5; the match to TRBD2 covers 8 bases. The length of the CDR3 is 14 residues. Germline CDR1 reads LGHDT; CDR2 reads YNNKEL (reference sequence). After removal of 0 bases from V and 9 bases from J, the junction contained 6 bases not matched to a gene.

V usage is TRBV5-6 and J usage is TRBJ1-4; D is unclear. Trimming shortened V by 4 bases and J by 5 bases, and 18 bases separated the two germline ends. This CDR3 has 16 amino acids. Germline CDR1 SGHDT, CDR2 YYEEEE. In DNA, the CDR3 is TGTGCCAGCAGCCCCGCCCCCGCGGGTTGGAATGAAAAACTGTTTTTT. The encoded protein is CASSPAPAGWNEKLFF.

CDR3: CASRKQGSEQYF. In nucleotides, the CDR3 is TGTGCCAGCAGGAAACAGGGTAGCGAGCAGTACTTC. V gene TRBV3-1 (or the pseudogene TRBV3-2) combines with J gene TRBJ2-7, with D perhaps matching TRBD1 (6 bases). Germline V CDR1 and CDR2: LGHDT, YNNKEL (reference sequence). V was trimmed by 6 bases and J by 6 bases, leaving 12 bases between them. The CDR3 has 12 amino acids.